This TCR beta chain was captured in a study of blood T cell repertoires in COVID-19. The wider study: The study drew acute and convalescent COVID-19 samples from the United States, Italy and Spain. Nucleic acid was either cDNA or gDNA, and it came from T cells, B-cell-depleted T cells, or PBMCs.

In the authors' workflow: Cell counts per sample came from amplifying reference gene primers. Profiled with immunoSEQ multiplex PCR; TCRdb holds only in-frame clones, not every one. Clonal size and the V and J genes are those of that table, whereas D and trimming came from the DNA. The profile shows about 30,000 clones, 65% to 70% of them singletons. Trimming removed 3 bases from V and 8 bases from J, with 11 bases in between. This CDR3 spans 12 amino acids. The chain has TRBV12-3 or TRBV12-4 and TRBJ2-7; a weak D match, TRBD1 (6 bases). The specimen sequenced was peripheral blood. This receptor was taken from a human donor in a cohort sampled during active COVID-19. The CDR3 loop is CASSFPGHQQYF. The CDR3, as DNA: TGTGCCAGCAGTTTTCCGGGACACCAGCAGTACTTC.